Presented here are 21 T cell receptor beta chains from one specimen sequenced in a study of blood T cell repertoires in COVID-19 (dated by TCRdb to 2020 to 2021). The method was the immunoSEQ multiplex PCR assay. In its TCRdb copy, this immuneACCESS table keeps in-frame sequences only and misses some clones. Where compared with another copy, unresolved V genes explain less than half of these, and the others have no known cause. A total of 200,000 to 300,000 clones appear in this sample, around 84% of them only once. Less than 5% of the sample belongs to the ten largest clones. Sequencing was performed on peripheral blood. Every receptor here comes from a man aged 60 to 75 with acute or convalescent COVID-19.

The CDR3 DNA reads TGTGCCAGCAGAAGACAGGGGGCTCACGCAGATACGCAGTATTTT. Residues: CASRRQGAHADTQYF. V and J are TRBV28 and TRBJ2-3; TRBD1 agrees at 10 bases. This CDR3 region has 15 residues. CDR1 is MDHEN, CDR2 SYDVKM, per germline. V shed 6 bases, J shed 4 bases, and the junction held 7 bases outside the gene matches.

V and J are TRBV27 and TRBJ2-7; 10 nucleotides agree with TRBD1. The CDR3 has 13 amino acids. J lost 6 bases, V lost 10 bases, and 9 bases had no gene match. Germline V gene sequence: CDR1 MNHEY, CDR2 SMNVEV (reference sequence). This CDR3 reads CATTGQGSLEQYF. CDR3 DNA sequence: TGTGCCACCACGGGACAGGGGTCTCTCGAGCAGTACTTC.

The J gene is TRBJ2-5, the V gene TRBV2; 8 bases line up with TRBD2. Trimming removed 5 bases from V and 5 bases from J; junction bases left unmatched: 7. CDR3 length: 14 residues. Germline CDR1 SNHLY, CDR2 FYNNEI. CDR3 region: CASSRSGVRETQYF. The CDR3 DNA follows: TGTGCCAGCAGTCGTAGCGGGGTGAGGGAGACCCAGTACTTC.

Only a few counts were recorded for this clone. This rearrangement joins TRBV27 to TRBJ2-2; 11 bases line up with TRBD2. CDR3 length equals 17 residues. The V gene end was trimmed by 2 bases and the J gene end by 4 bases; junction bases not matched to a gene: 6. Germline CDR1 and CDR2: MNHEY and SMNVEV (reference sequence). As DNA, the CDR3 is TGTGCCAGCAGTTTAACGGGTAGCGGGGGGGTCACCGGGGAGCTGTTTTTT. As protein: CASSLTGSGGVTGELFF.

The chain links TRBV7-9 to TRBJ1-4; 9 nucleotides align to TRBD1. The CDR3 runs to 17 residues. Germline V lookup: CDR1 SEHNR, CDR2 FQNEAQ (reference sequence). V dropped 3 bases and J dropped 7; count of bases not matched to a gene: 12. This CDR3 reads CASSLDRDRDSGEKLFF. Written as DNA, the CDR3 is TGTGCCAGCAGCTTGGACCGGGACAGGGACTCGGGTGAAAAACTGTTTTTT.

CDR3 region: CASSRGPNYGYTF. In DNA, the CDR3 is TGTGCCAGTAGTAGGGGGCCGAACTATGGCTACACCTTC. The V gene is TRBV19, the J gene TRBJ1-2, with a possible D match to TRBD1 (6 bases). Germline V gives CDR1 LNHDA, CDR2 SQIVND (reference sequence). The CDR3 consists of 13 residues. The V gene lost 4 bases and the J gene lost 2 bases, with 8 bases spanning the gap.

The CDR3 here is CASSETLAGERQFF. In nucleotides, the CDR3 is TGTGCCAGCAGTGAAACCCTAGCGGGAGAGCGGCAGTTCTTC. The chain is built from TRBV6-1 and TRBJ2-1; 10 nucleotides agree with TRBD2. With V trimmed by 2 bases and J by 12 bases, 7 bases remained unmatched. Germline V lookup: CDR1 MNHNS, CDR2 SASEGT. The length of the CDR3 is 14 residues.

V is TRBV2 and J is TRBJ2-1, with TRBD2 identical over 8 bases. CDR3 length: 13 amino acids. Germline V CDR1 and CDR2: SNHLY, FYNNEI. Trimming took 5 bases from V and 5 from J; bases not matched to a gene: 2. For the CDR3, the DNA is TGTGCCAGCAGTTCGGGACTAGACAATGAGCAGTTCTTC. Translation gives CASSSGLDNEQFF.

The chain couples TRBV2 to TRBJ1-2; no definite D call. The CDR3 covers 13 residues. V was clipped by 2 bases and J by 6 bases, with 10 bases between them. Per the germline V gene, CDR1 is SNHLY and CDR2 is FYNNEI. CDR3 sequence reads: CASSEIGGDGYTF. The CDR3 bases are TGTGCCAGCAGTGAAATAGGAGGAGATGGCTACACCTTC.

This chain connects TRBV6-2 or TRBV6-3 to TRBJ2-3, with 12 bases aligning to TRBD2. CDR3 length equals 16 residues. Germline V gene lookup returns CDR1 MNHEY and CDR2 SVGEGT. V shed 3 bases and J 6 bases; nucleotides not matched to a gene: 7. Written as DNA, the CDR3 is TGTGCCAGCAGTTATGGGACTAGCGGGCGAGTGGATACGCAGTATTTT. This codes for CASSYGTSGRVDTQYF.

The chain couples TRBV18 to TRBJ1-1; D is unclear. V dropped 4 bases and J dropped 1 base, with 13 bases sitting between them. CDR1 and CDR2 (germline): KGHSH, LQKENI. The CDR3 length is 15 residues. Written as DNA, the CDR3 is TGTGCCAGCTCACTCCTTCTGGGAGGGAACACTGAAGCTTTCTTT. It codes for CASSLLLGGNTEAFF.

The V call is TRBV4-2, the J call TRBJ2-5; 7 bases are a match to TRBD2. The CDR3 has 15 residues. CDR1 LGHNA and CDR2 YNFKEQ come from the germline V gene. The junction had 3 bases not matched to a gene; V was cut back by 1 base and J by 1 base. The DNA for the CDR3 is TGTGCCAGCAGCCAAGTGAGGACTAGCCAAGAGACCCAGTACTTC. This translates into CASSQVRTSQETQYF.

This chain joins TRBV27 and TRBJ2-7; TRBD1 agrees at 9 bases. Germline lookup yields CDR1 MNHEY and CDR2 SMNVEV (reference sequence). This CDR3 spans 15 amino acids. With V trimmed by 6 bases and J by 3 bases, 9 bases remained unmatched. CDR3 coding DNA: TGTGCCAGCAGGTTTGGGACAGGGAGGTTCTACGAGCAGTACTTC. Translating it yields CASRFGTGRFYEQYF.

This chain connects TRBV4-1 to TRBJ2-1; the match to TRBD2 covers 9 bases. CDR1 is MGHRA and CDR2 is YSYEKL in the germline V gene. The CDR3 spans 17 residues. V was clipped by 3 bases and J by 4 bases; unmatched bases: 10. Here the CDR3 DNA reads TGCGCCAGCAGCCACCGATTACTAGCGGGTGCTTACAATGAGCAGTTCTTC. Translated: CASSHRLLAGAYNEQFF.

The V and J genes are TRBV4-2 and TRBJ2-7; 10 bases map to TRBD2. The CDR3 totals 15 residues. Germline loops: CDR1 LGHNA, CDR2 YNFKEQ. The V and J ends lost 4 bases and 2 bases, in that order; junction bases with no gene match: 5. CDR3 coding DNA: TGTGCCAGCAGCCCCCGGACTAGCGGAACCTACGAGCAGTACTTC. This translates into CASSPRTSGTYEQYF.

The V call is TRBV28, the J call TRBJ1-5; possibly TRBD1 for D (5 bases). Trimming removed 3 bases from V and 7 bases from J, with 13 bases in between. The CDR3 contains 14 residues. The germline CDR1 and CDR2 sequences are MDHEN and SYDVKM. CDR3 bases: TGTGCCAGCAGTTTCCCGACAGATTGGCAGCCCCAGCATTTT. This sequence encodes CASSFPTDWQPQHF.

V and J are TRBV12-5 and TRBJ1-2; 11 bases agree with TRBD1. Germline lookup yields CDR1 LGHNT and CDR2 FRNRAP. The CDR3 totals 15 residues. V shed 1 base and J 9 bases; nucleotides not matched to a gene: 7. The chain's CDR3 is CASGLAPRTGGRYTF. In DNA form, the CDR3 reads TGTGCTAGTGGTTTGGCGCCCCGGACAGGGGGCCGCTACACCTTC.

The chain combines TRBV7-2 with TRBJ2-5; no definite D call. Germline loops: CDR1 SGHTA, CDR2 FQGNSA. CDR3 length: 11 amino acids. V was clipped by 2 bases and J by 9 bases, with 7 bases between them. The CDR3 loop is CASSLFQAQYF. The CDR3 nucleotides are TGTGCCAGCAGCTTATTTCAGGCCCAGTACTTC.

The chain carries TRBV11-2 and TRBJ1-3, with D unresolved. CDR3 length: 14 residues. CDR1 is SGHAT, CDR2 FQNNGV, per germline. The V gene lost 6 bases and the J gene lost 0 bases, with 9 bases spanning the gap. The CDR3 DNA follows: TGTGCCAGCAGAAGACAAGCCTCTGGAAACACCATATATTTT. This gives the protein CASRRQASGNTIYF.

The chain carries TRBV6-2 or TRBV6-3 and TRBJ1-2, with D perhaps TRBD1 (6 bases). V lost 6 bases, J lost 4 bases, and 12 bases lay in between. Per germline, CDR1 MNHEY and CDR2 SVGEGT. CDR3 size: 13 residues. The DNA of the CDR3 is TGTGCCAGCAGCCTTACAGGGCCCTATGGCTACACCTTC. Translated: CASSLTGPYGYTF.

The chain recombines TRBV19 with TRBJ1-2, with a possible D match to TRBD1 (6 bases). This CDR3 region has 14 residues. CDR1 is LNHDA and CDR2 is SQIVND in the germline V gene (reference sequence). The V and J ends lost 5 bases and 3 bases respectively, with 13 bases between them. CDR3 in DNA: TGTGCCAGTAGTGCCTTCTCAGGGGACTATGGCTACACCTTC. It codes for CASSAFSGDYGYTF.